This T cell receptor beta chain was retrieved from a study of Tregs in tolerant kidney transplant recipients. Profiling relied on immunoSEQ multiplex PCR, and the TCRdb table lists in-frame clones only, not all of them. The sample includes more than 30,000 clones. Turning to this clone: The read stops 3 residues short of the end of the CDR3; the missing end is completed from the germline J gene.

From germline, CDR1 is DFQATT and CDR2 SNEGSKA (reference sequence). This CDR3 is 15 amino acids long. J gave up 2 bases and V 2 bases, and 6 bases lay outside the gene matches. The sequenced sample was CD8+ T cells from blood, obtained before the transplant. The V and J genes are TRBV20-1 and TRBJ2-1, with 7 positions matching TRBD2. The receptor was isolated from a human donor who received a combined kidney and bone marrow transplant. CDR3 in amino acids: CSARHRDYPYNEQFF. The DNA read from the CDR3 is TGCAGTGCTAGACACCGGGACTACCCCTACAATGAG.